This TCR beta chain was identified during a study of cytomegalovirus exposure and HLA in healthy donors. This CDR3 comprises 14 residues. V lost 2 bases and J 3 bases, leaving 10 bases between the germline ends. Germline lookup yields CDR1 KGHSH and CDR2 LQKENI. In this sample, this clone turned up once. In the same sample, other DNA sequences code for this CDR3. It was with 60 Vbeta and 13 Jbeta primers that the PCR ran. Measured with immunoSEQ multiplex PCR; TCRdb has only the in-frame clones, and not every one. This sample yields some 89,000 clones, of which roughly 81% are seen a single time; around 2% belongs to the top ten.

The sequence came from a woman aged 25 to 39 in good health and CMV-seronegative. Sequenced: PBMCs. V usage is TRBV18 and J usage is TRBJ1-1; D is uncertain. CDR3 amino acids: CASSPTGWDTEAFF. CDR3 sequence (DNA): TGTGCCAGCTCACCAACGGGTTGGGACACTGAAGCTTTCTTT.